This T cell receptor (beta chain) was recorded in a study of PD-1 blockade in classical Hodgkin lymphoma. Study-wide results and caveats: Reports indicated that newly diagnosed patients had lower baseline TCR diversity than healthy donors did.

Documented time point: newly diagnosed, previously untreated cHL patient sample. Comparison came from newly diagnosed, untreated classical Hodgkin lymphoma PBMCs. The CDR3 consists of 14 residues. The ends were cut back, 0 bases at V and 9 bases at J, with 12 bases in the middle. In germline, CDR1 is LGHNA, CDR2 YSLEER. Regarding this clone: Its antigen is not known.

TCRdb's copy holds only in-frame clones and misses some; the assay was immunoSEQ multiplex PCR. This sample has approximately 35,000 clones; under 95% occur once, and the top ten carry over 2%. This receptor was identified in a human donor with classical Hodgkin lymphoma. The genes are TRBV4-3 and TRBJ2-1; D remains unclear. Sequenced sample: peripheral blood mononuclear cells (PBMCs). The CDR3 sequence is CASSQESIWGEQFF. In DNA form, the CDR3 reads TGCGCCAGCAGCCAAGAATCCATTTGGGGTGAGCAGTTCTTC.